A selection of T cell receptor beta chains follows, all from one sample in a study of blood T cell repertoires in COVID-19. Some clones are missing from TCRdb's copy, which holds only in-frame ones; the method was immunoSEQ multiplex PCR. This table has roughly 310,000 clones, approximately 90% appearing once. Sequencing was performed on PBMCs or T cells enriched from blood (not recorded which). The receptors come from a woman between 35 and 50 years old who had recovered from COVID-19. Each CDR3 is given with its conserved first and last residue. Fields, in order: J gene, V gene, clone size, D gene, CDR3 DNA, CDR3 protein. The D gene is left open where the match is weak. Clone size is not always given. Where it is, it says once, few, many or a class for expanded clones.

J gene: TRBJ2-7; V gene: TRBV25-1; clone size: .; D gene: TRBD2; CDR3 DNA: TGTGCCAGCAGTGCAAGCGGGAGTAGGGTTTGGGAGCAGTACTTC; CDR3 protein: CASSASGSRVWEQYF
J gene: TRBJ2-1; V gene: TRBV5-1; clone size: .; D gene: .; CDR3 DNA: TGCGCCAGCAGCTTGCGGGGGGCCGGCTCCTACAATGAGCAGTTCTTC; CDR3 protein: CASSLRGAGSYNEQFF
J gene: TRBJ1-1; V gene: TRBV30; clone size: .; D gene: .; CDR3 DNA: TGTGCCTGGAGTTACGCCGGGGGGGACAATGAAGCTTTCTTT; CDR3 protein: CAWSYAGGDNEAFF
J gene: TRBJ2-7; V gene: TRBV5-1; clone size: few; D gene: TRBD2; CDR3 DNA: TGCGCCAGCAGCTTGTTGGGAGGGACGGCAGCCTACGAGCAGTACTTC; CDR3 protein: CASSLLGGTAAYEQYF
J gene: TRBJ1-2; V gene: TRBV11-2; clone size: .; D gene: .; CDR3 DNA: TGTGCCAGCAGCCCGAGCGATAACTATGGCTACACCTTC; CDR3 protein: CASSPSDNYGYTF
J gene: TRBJ2-3; V gene: TRBV7-3; clone size: .; D gene: .; CDR3 DNA: TGTGCCAGCAGCTTATCGACAGGCACAGATACGCAGTATTTT; CDR3 protein: CASSLSTGTDTQYF
J gene: TRBJ1-2; V gene: TRBV5-5; clone size: once; D gene: .; CDR3 DNA: TGTGCCAGCAGCTACGGAAAACCGGATGAGGGCGGATGGATAAGGGGCTACACCTTC; CDR3 protein: CASSYGKPDEGGWIRGYTF
J gene: TRBJ2-1; V gene: TRBV15; clone size: .; D gene: .; CDR3 DNA: TGTGCCACCCGGCGGGCCTCCTACAATGAGCAGTTCTTC; CDR3 protein: CATRRASYNEQFF
J gene: TRBJ2-1; V gene: TRBV5-4; clone size: .; D gene: TRBD2; CDR3 DNA: TGTGCCAGCAGCACGAAAGGACTAGCGCCTGGGAATGAGCAGTTCTTC; CDR3 protein: CASSTKGLAPGNEQFF
J gene: TRBJ2-1; V gene: TRBV1; clone size: .; D gene: .; CDR3 DNA: TGCACCAGCAGCCAAGATGGCGGGGAAGTTTCCTTCAATGAGCAGTTCTTC; CDR3 protein: CTSSQDGGEVSFNEQFF
J gene: TRBJ2-1; V gene: TRBV5-5; clone size: .; D gene: TRBD2; CDR3 DNA: TGTGCCAGCAGCCGTGGGACTAGCGGGAGGAGGGGGAATGAGCAGTTCTTC; CDR3 protein: CASSRGTSGRRGNEQFF
J gene: TRBJ2-3; V gene: TRBV28; clone size: .; D gene: TRBD2; CDR3 DNA: TGTGCCAGCAGACGACTAGCGGGGGAAACAGATACGCAGTATTTT; CDR3 protein: CASRRLAGETDTQYF
J gene: TRBJ2-7; V gene: TRBV4-3; clone size: .; D gene: TRBD1; CDR3 DNA: TGCGCCAGCAGCCAAGCCAGGACAGGGTTCTACGAGCAGTACTTC; CDR3 protein: CASSQARTGFYEQYF
J gene: TRBJ2-7; V gene: TRBV21-1; clone size: .; D gene: .; CDR3 DNA: TGTGCCAGCAGCAAAGGAGGATACGAGCAGTACTTC; CDR3 protein: CASSKGGYEQYF
J gene: TRBJ2-5; V gene: TRBV3-1/TRBV3-2; clone size: .; D gene: .; CDR3 DNA: TGTGCCAGCAGCCCGATCCCTACAGAGACCCAGTACTTC; CDR3 protein: CASSPIPTETQYF
J gene: TRBJ1-2; V gene: TRBV2; clone size: once; D gene: TRBD1; CDR3 DNA: TGTGCCAGGAAAGGGACAGGGGACTATGGCTACACCTTC; CDR3 protein: CARKGTGDYGYTF
J gene: TRBJ2-4; V gene: TRBV18; clone size: .; D gene: .; CDR3 DNA: TGTGCCAGCTCACCCGTCGCCGGGGGAGACATTCAGTACTTC; CDR3 protein: CASSPVAGGDIQYF
J gene: TRBJ1-5; V gene: TRBV7-3; clone size: .; D gene: .; CDR3 DNA: TGTGCCAGCAGCCTTGACAATACTGGGCCCCAGCATTTT; CDR3 protein: CASSLDNTGPQHF
J gene: TRBJ1-6; V gene: TRBV28; clone size: .; D gene: .; CDR3 DNA: TGTGCCAGCAGCCTATCAGGGATTCTTCTAAGATCACCCCTCCACTTT; CDR3 protein: CASSLSGILLRSPLHF
J gene: TRBJ2-5; V gene: TRBV7-2; clone size: few; D gene: TRBD2; CDR3 DNA: TGTGCCAGCAGCAAGCGGGGGGCCATCGAGACCCAGTACTTC; CDR3 protein: CASSKRGAIETQYF
J gene: TRBJ2-7; V gene: TRBV6-2/TRBV6-3; clone size: .; D gene: TRBD2; CDR3 DNA: TGTGCCAGCAGTTACGCACTAGCGGAGTACGAGCAGTACTTC; CDR3 protein: CASSYALAEYEQYF
J gene: TRBJ2-1; V gene: TRBV19; clone size: .; D gene: TRBD2; CDR3 DNA: TGTGCCAGTAGTCCCCGACTAGCCGCCAATGAGCAGTTCTTC; CDR3 protein: CASSPRLAANEQFF
J gene: TRBJ2-5; V gene: TRBV11-2; clone size: once; D gene: .; CDR3 DNA: TGTGCCAGCAGCTTAGTAGGAGGGCCTTTGGAGACCCAGTACTTC; CDR3 protein: CASSLVGGPLETQYF
J gene: TRBJ2-1; V gene: TRBV27; clone size: .; D gene: TRBD2; CDR3 DNA: TGTGCCAGCAACCTAGCGGGGGGGCCAAATGAGCAGTTCTTC; CDR3 protein: CASNLAGGPNEQFF
J gene: TRBJ1-1; V gene: TRBV30; clone size: .; D gene: .; CDR3 DNA: TGTGCCTGGAGTGTACAGGGAGGGCTCACTGAAGCTTTCTTT; CDR3 protein: CAWSVQGGLTEAFF
J gene: TRBJ2-5; V gene: TRBV9; clone size: .; D gene: TRBD2; CDR3 DNA: TGTGCCAGCAGCGTGGGCGGGAGGACCGGGGAGACCCAGTACTTC; CDR3 protein: CASSVGGRTGETQYF
J gene: TRBJ2-1; V gene: TRBV24-1; clone size: .; D gene: .; CDR3 DNA: TGTGCCACCAGTGGGGATGACGGGGCCTACAATGAGCAGTTCTTC; CDR3 protein: CATSGDDGAYNEQFF
J gene: TRBJ2-1; V gene: TRBV10-1; clone size: .; D gene: TRBD1; CDR3 DNA: TGCGCCAGCAGTGGGAATTCGACAGGGTCGAAACACGAGAATGAGCAGTTCTTC; CDR3 protein: CASSGNSTGSKHENEQFF
J gene: TRBJ2-5; V gene: TRBV29-1; clone size: .; D gene: TRBD1; CDR3 DNA: TGCAGCGTACTACAGGGGTTGGGAGAGACCCAGTACTTC; CDR3 protein: CSVLQGLGETQYF
J gene: TRBJ2-1; V gene: TRBV29-1; clone size: few; D gene: .; CDR3 DNA: TGCAGCCGGCGGGGTCCTGGGGAGACGCAGTTCTTC; CDR3 protein: CSRRGPGETQFF
J gene: TRBJ1-2; V gene: TRBV5-4; clone size: .; D gene: TRBD1; CDR3 DNA: TGTGCCAGCAGCGTGGGGACAGGGGAGGGCTACACCTTC; CDR3 protein: CASSVGTGEGYTF
J gene: TRBJ2-1; V gene: TRBV6-1; clone size: .; D gene: .; CDR3 DNA: TGTGCCAGCAGTGAAAGCATACGGAATGAGCAGTTCTTC; CDR3 protein: CASSESIRNEQFF
J gene: TRBJ2-7; V gene: TRBV6-4; clone size: .; D gene: .; CDR3 DNA: TGTGCCAGCAGTGGGCGGCACGAGCAGTACTTC; CDR3 protein: CASSGRHEQYF
J gene: TRBJ1-2; V gene: TRBV10-3; clone size: .; D gene: .; CDR3 DNA: TGTGCCATCAGTGATCCGGGGAGGGCTGGCTACACCTTC; CDR3 protein: CAISDPGRAGYTF
J gene: TRBJ1-6; V gene: TRBV5-1; clone size: .; D gene: TRBD1; CDR3 DNA: TGCGCCAGCAGCTTAGAGGGGGCCGACTCACCCCTCCACTTT; CDR3 protein: CASSLEGADSPLHF
J gene: TRBJ1-1; V gene: TRBV3-1/TRBV3-2; clone size: .; D gene: .; CDR3 DNA: TGTGCCAGCAGCCAAGCGCCCGGACGGGGAAAGAACACTGAAGCTTTCTTT; CDR3 protein: CASSQAPGRGKNTEAFF
J gene: TRBJ2-1; V gene: TRBV28; clone size: .; D gene: .; CDR3 DNA: TGTGCCAGCAGTCTACAGGGTGGACACAACAATGAGCAGTTCTTC; CDR3 protein: CASSLQGGHNNEQFF
J gene: TRBJ2-7; V gene: TRBV10-1; clone size: .; D gene: .; CDR3 DNA: TGCGCCAGCAGTAGGGGATGGGTCGGGAGCTCCTACGAGCAGTACTTC; CDR3 protein: CASSRGWVGSSYEQYF
J gene: TRBJ2-1; V gene: TRBV5-1; clone size: .; D gene: TRBD2; CDR3 DNA: TGCGCCAGCAGCTTCGCGGGAGTCAATGAGCAGTTCTTC; CDR3 protein: CASSFAGVNEQFF
J gene: TRBJ2-2; V gene: TRBV6-5; clone size: .; D gene: .; CDR3 DNA: TGTGCCAGCAGCCTCGGGAGTGCCGGGGAGCTGTTTTTT; CDR3 protein: CASSLGSAGELFF
J gene: TRBJ1-5; V gene: TRBV7-2; clone size: .; D gene: .; CDR3 DNA: TGTGCCAGCAGCCCGACAGCTTATAGCAATCAGCCCCAGCATTTT; CDR3 protein: CASSPTAYSNQPQHF
J gene: TRBJ1-5; V gene: TRBV4-3; clone size: .; D gene: .; CDR3 DNA: TGCGCCAGCAGCCAGAGTTTAATAAGTTACAATCAGCCCCAGCATTTT; CDR3 protein: CASSQSLISYNQPQHF
J gene: TRBJ2-1; V gene: TRBV2; clone size: .; D gene: .; CDR3 DNA: TGTGCCAGCATTGGCTCTGAGCAGTTCTTC; CDR3 protein: CASIGSEQFF
J gene: TRBJ2-7; V gene: TRBV7-3; clone size: .; D gene: .; CDR3 DNA: TGTGCCAGCAGCTTAGGGGGGAATAGACTGGACGAGCAGTACTTC; CDR3 protein: CASSLGGNRLDEQYF
J gene: TRBJ2-3; V gene: TRBV4-3; clone size: .; D gene: .; CDR3 DNA: TGCGCCAGCAGCCAAAGTACGACTACACGGAATACGCAGTATTTT; CDR3 protein: CASSQSTTTRNTQYF
J gene: TRBJ1-5; V gene: TRBV12-3/TRBV12-4; clone size: .; D gene: .; CDR3 DNA: TGTGCCAGCAGCCCACAGCCACAGGGCACCCAGCATTTT; CDR3 protein: CASSPQPQGTQHF
J gene: TRBJ2-7; V gene: TRBV9; clone size: .; D gene: .; CDR3 DNA: TGTGCCAGCAGCGTAGGAGCGCCCTCCTACGAGCAGTACTTC; CDR3 protein: CASSVGAPSYEQYF
J gene: TRBJ1-1; V gene: TRBV11-3; clone size: .; D gene: .; CDR3 DNA: TGTGCCAGCAGCTTAGGAGGGGGTAGCACTGAAGCTTTCTTT; CDR3 protein: CASSLGGGSTEAFF
J gene: TRBJ1-3; V gene: TRBV5-6; clone size: .; D gene: .; CDR3 DNA: TGTGCCAGCAGCTTGGGGTGGAGCTCTGGAAACACCATATATTTT; CDR3 protein: CASSLGWSSGNTIYF
J gene: TRBJ1-1; V gene: TRBV5-1; clone size: .; D gene: .; CDR3 DNA: TGCGCCAGCAGCCCCTCGGGGGTAGCGAACACTGAAGCTTTCTTT; CDR3 protein: CASSPSGVANTEAFF
J gene: TRBJ1-5; V gene: TRBV2; clone size: .; D gene: TRBD1; CDR3 DNA: TGTGCCAGCAGTCAGGACAGGGTTGATCAGCCCCAGCATTTT; CDR3 protein: CASSQDRVDQPQHF
J gene: TRBJ1-2; V gene: TRBV28; clone size: .; D gene: .; CDR3 DNA: TGTGCCAGCAGCTCCTCCTGGGGGGACGGTGGTATTATCTATGGCTACACCTTC; CDR3 protein: CASSSSWGDGGIIYGYTF
J gene: TRBJ2-3; V gene: TRBV10-3; clone size: once; D gene: .; CDR3 DNA: TGTGCCATGATGCTAGCGCCCCTTAGCACAGATACGCAGTATTTT; CDR3 protein: CAMMLAPLSTDTQYF